The rows below give T cell receptor beta chains drawn from one sample of a study of blood T cell repertoires in COVID-19. Using immunoSEQ multiplex PCR, the repertoire was profiled, and TCRdb retains in-frame clones only, with some absent. The sample records about 330,000 clones, 86% being singletons. Sequenced: peripheral blood. The receptors were sampled from a woman between 45 and 65 years old with acute or convalescent COVID-19. Each CDR3 is given without its conserved first and last residue.

V gene	CDR3 protein
TRBV27	ASAFHRGLLYEQY
TRBV7-2	ASSGTGGMNTEAF
TRBV7-8	ASSSRQGAYGYT
TRBV5-1	ASSLAPASGYNEQF
TRBV24-1	ATSDPGTDSNQPQH
TRBV28	ASSSGLGNTIY
TRBV30	AWSRGGGSKNIQY
TRBV4-1	ASSPQTQDPYEQY
TRBV7-9	ASRRVGLAF
TRBV5-1	ASSFRVAGESETQY
TRBV5-1	ASSPESTRAEQY
TRBV5-1	ASSLSVGTGLNGYT
TRBV16	ASSPWAGETEAF
TRBV28	ASSNPGQSSGNTIY
TRBV11-3	ASSLGLAANTGELF
TRBV5-1	ASSLDWGGSYEQY
TRBV24-1	ATSDPGRENQPQH
TRBV7-2	ASSPRLAGAYEQY
TRBV5-1	ASSGGQGHQPQH
TRBV5-4	ASSLAGTGGKTQY
TRBV6-5	ASSNSDSYNQPQH
TRBV9	ASSVGHRDSYEQY
TRBV27	ARTPPGLVFGEQY
TRBV2	ASSEFDRGHGYT
TRBV7-3	ASSFSGQYNSPLH
TRBV9	ASSVVGDTGELF
TRBV28	ASSRGRDRGLPRAGELF
TRBV28	ASSARGGVKETQY
TRBV24-1	ATSDLDRGPYNEQF
TRBV21-1	ASSKEPGKLWSPLH
TRBV2	ASSSGTGLNTEAF
TRBV28	ASSPGQLHSPLH
TRBV15	ATSKPPGMLF
TRBV19	ASSLQGSNQPQH
TRBV2	AIGTSGIEQY
TRBV5-1	ASSFTQGAPYNEQF